The 2 T cell receptor beta chains given below trace back to one sample, sequenced in a study of beta chain features in type 1 diabetes (dated by TCRdb to 2016 to 2019). Libraries were prepared through the immunoSEQ multiplex PCR assay. The entire isolated RNA was reverse transcribed using the High Capacity cDNA Reverse Transcription Kit, and thus expressed TCRB transcripts were sequenced. The table was pulled from immuneACCESS by TCRdb, which kept in-frame rearrangements only. Such tables lose some clones; where checked, under half of the loss comes from unresolved V genes, and the rest has no known cause. In this sample the table shows some 400,000 clones, about 14% of which occur a single time. The ten largest account for roughly 0.017% of the sample. Source material: naive CD4+ T cells from blood. Interpreted using the paper, the cell subset or site label stands for: true naive CD4+ T cells. The receptors shown here come from a woman aged 18-29 years in good health.

This clone was seen a handful of times. Other DNA variants within this sample encode the same CDR3. This rearrangement joins TRBV7-9 to TRBJ2-1; 11 positions agree with TRBD2. V lost 5 bases to trimming and J lost 5 bases; unmatched junction nucleotides: 5. CDR3 length: 15 residues. In germline, CDR1 is SEHNR, CDR2 FQNEAQ (reference sequence). In DNA, the CDR3 is TGTGCCAGCAGCCTCGGGACTAGCGGTAACAATGAGCAGTTCTTC. Translating it yields CASSLGTSGNNEQFF.

This chain uses TRBV29-1 with TRBJ2-3, with TRBD2 as a possible D gene (5 bases). V was trimmed by 4 bases and J by 2 bases, leaving 10 bases between them. The CDR3 length is 13 residues. Germline-derived CDR1 and CDR2 are SQVTM and ANQGSEA. In nucleotides, the CDR3 is TGCAGCGTTGGGTCGGGATCCACAGATACGCAGTATTTT. Translating it yields CSVGSGSTDTQYF.